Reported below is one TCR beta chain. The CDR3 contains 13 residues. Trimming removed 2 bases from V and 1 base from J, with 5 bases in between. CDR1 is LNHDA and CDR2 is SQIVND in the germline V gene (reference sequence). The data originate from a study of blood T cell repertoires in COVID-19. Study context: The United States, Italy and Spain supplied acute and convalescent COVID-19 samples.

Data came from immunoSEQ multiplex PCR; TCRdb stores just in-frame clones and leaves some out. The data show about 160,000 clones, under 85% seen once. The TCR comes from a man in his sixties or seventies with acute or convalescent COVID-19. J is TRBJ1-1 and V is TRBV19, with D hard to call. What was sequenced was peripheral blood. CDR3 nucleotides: TGTGCCAGTAGTATATACAGGAACACTGAAGCTTTCTTT. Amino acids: CASSIYRNTEAFF.